A selection of T cell receptor beta chains follows, all from one sample in a study of shared clonotypes between healthy human individuals. Clones were read by immunoSEQ multiplex PCR, and TCRdb kept only the in-frame ones, dropping some. This sample has some 2,400,000 clones; more than 90% occur once, and the top ten carry 0.13%. The sequenced sample was naive CD4+ T cells sorted from blood. The receptors derive from a man aged 18 to 29 in good health. CDR3s leave out the opening cysteine and the closing phenylalanine or tryptophan. Fields, in order: CDR3 length, J gene, V gene, CDR3 protein.

14,TRBJ2-3,TRBV28,ASSLAGLGGTDTQY
10,TRBJ2-7,TRBV7-2,ASSLQDYEQY
15,TRBJ2-7,TRBV5-1,ASSLNFFGTGSYEQY
13,TRBJ1-6,TRBV5-6,ASSLRGVGDSPLH
13,TRBJ2-6,TRBV5-4,ASSLGGSGANVLT
12,TRBJ2-2,TRBV6-1,ASSEEFNTGELF
13,TRBJ1-6,TRBV5-4,ASSSQTGGLAPLH
12,TRBJ2-3,TRBV30,AWCSGGGSDTQY
15,TRBJ2-2,TRBV9,ASSFEGRPANTGELF
13,TRBJ2-3,TRBV7-8,ASSLGGTYTDTQY
14,TRBJ1-4,TRBV7-2,ASSADRGAYLEKLF
14,TRBJ1-2,TRBV30,AWSAPPGQGYYGYT
11,TRBJ2-3,TRBV30,AWSLAGTDTQY
14,TRBJ1-4,TRBV6-5,ASSFGQGLFNEKLF
14,TRBJ1-4,TRBV18,ASSPDRGVENEKLF
14,TRBJ2-1,TRBV6-6,ASSYPGTGGRNEQF
11,TRBJ2-5,TRBV5-1,ASSLTSQETQY
12,TRBJ2-7,TRBV11-2,ASRALGQSYEQY